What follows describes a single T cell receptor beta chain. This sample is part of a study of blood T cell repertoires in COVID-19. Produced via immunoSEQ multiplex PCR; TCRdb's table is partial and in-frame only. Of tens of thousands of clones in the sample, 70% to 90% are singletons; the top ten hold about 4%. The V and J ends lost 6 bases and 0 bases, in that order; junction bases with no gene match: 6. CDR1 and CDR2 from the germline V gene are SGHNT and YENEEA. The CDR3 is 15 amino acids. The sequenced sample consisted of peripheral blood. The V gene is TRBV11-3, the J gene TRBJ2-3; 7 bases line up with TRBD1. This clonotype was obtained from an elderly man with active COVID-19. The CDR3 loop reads CASSRRTGSTDTQYF. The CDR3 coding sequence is TGTGCCAGCAGTCGCCGGACAGGAAGCACAGATACGCAGTATTTT.